One and the same sample provided the 21 T cell receptor beta chains below, sequenced in a study of shared clonotypes between healthy human individuals. The table came from immunoSEQ multiplex PCR; TCRdb's copy has only in-frame clones and leaves some out. Among about 380,000 clones listed, just over 95% were seen once. The sequencing sample was made of memory CD8+ T cells sorted from blood. Subset given: CD45RO+ cells pooled with CCR7-negative TemRA cells. Every receptor here comes from a man aged 30-40 years in good health.

The rearrangement links TRBV6-1 to TRBJ2-1, with D possibly TRBD2 on 5 matching bases. Germline V gives CDR1 MNHNS, CDR2 SASEGT. V was trimmed by 6 bases and J by 9 bases, leaving 9 bases between them. The CDR3 has 11 amino acids. Here the CDR3 DNA reads TGTGCCAGCAGGCTAGCCGGTGAGCAGTTCTTC. Its protein is CASRLAGEQFF.

The V gene is TRBV29-1, the J gene TRBJ2-5; perhaps TRBD2 as D (5 bases). In germline, CDR1 is SQVTM, CDR2 ANQGSEA. Trimming left V 7 bases short and J 4 bases short, with 19 bases between. The length of the CDR3 is 14 residues. The CDR3, as DNA: TGCAGCGCTGACCTCCGCGGACTCCCAGAGACCCAGTACTTC. This codes for CSADLRGLPETQYF.

This chain joins TRBV11-2 and TRBJ2-1; D unclear. This CDR3 has 15 residues. CDR1 is SGHAT and CDR2 is FQNNGV in the germline V gene. V lost 3 bases and J lost 0, with 9 bases in between. CDR3 residues: CASSLVPSSYNEQFF. The CDR3, as DNA: TGTGCCAGCAGCTTGGTTCCGAGCTCCTACAATGAGCAGTTCTTC.

The table lists this clone with a few counts. The sample carries other DNA sequences with the same CDR3. The chain employs TRBV5-1 and TRBJ2-3; either TRBD1 or TRBD2 may fit D (5 bases each). The CDR3 loop spans 13 amino acids. Germline lookup yields CDR1 SGHRS and CDR2 YFSETQ. Deletions cut 0 bases from V and 3 bases from J, with 5 bases between. CDR3 loop: CASSLGGTDTQYF. As DNA, the CDR3 is TGCGCCAGCAGCTTGGGGGGGACAGATACGCAGTATTTT.

CDR3 region: CATDSGVLANYGYTF. The CDR3 coding sequence is TGTGCCACAGACAGTGGGGTTTTAGCTAACTATGGCTACACCTTC. The J gene is TRBJ1-2, the V gene TRBV19, with D perhaps TRBD1 (5 bases). V lost 10 bases and J lost 0, with 18 bases in between. CDR1 LNHDA and CDR2 SQIVND come from the germline V gene (reference sequence). This CDR3 contains 15 residues.

To note about this clone: Other DNA variants within this sample encode the same CDR3. The chain employs TRBV28 and TRBJ2-7; perhaps TRBD1 as D (5 bases). Germline V gives CDR1 MDHEN, CDR2 SYDVKM. The CDR3 is 12 amino acids. Trimming shortened V by 2 bases and J by 3 bases, and 5 bases separated the two germline ends. CDR3 DNA sequence: TGTGCCAGCAGTTTAACAGGCTACGAGCAGTACTTC. Translating it yields CASSLTGYEQYF. Based on the CDR3 plus reference TRBV28 and TRBJ2-7, the full variable domain is DVKVTQSSRYLVKRTGEKVFLECVQDMDHENMFWYRQDPGLGLRLIYFSYDVKMKEKGDIPEGYSVSREKKERFSLILESASTNQTSMYLCASSLTGYEQYFGPGTRLTVT.

On this clone: Other DNA variants within this sample encode the same CDR3. The V call is TRBV10-3, the J call TRBJ2-2; D remains unclear. The V end was cut by 4 bases, the J end by 5 bases, with 2 bases between. Germline V lookup: CDR1 ENHRY, CDR2 SYGVKD. This CDR3 comprises 11 residues. Written as DNA, the CDR3 is TGTGCCATCAGTGCGACCGGGGAGCTGTTTTTT. Translation gives CAISATGELFF.

This chain connects TRBV19 to TRBJ1-5; D uncertain. The CDR3 length is 13 residues. Germline assignment: CDR1 LNHDA and CDR2 SQIVND (reference sequence). With 1 base removed from V and 6 bases from J, the gap between germline ends came to 7 bases. The CDR3, as DNA: TGTGCCAGTAGTATAGGTTTCGGTCAGCCCCAGCATTTT. This gives the protein CASSIGFGQPQHF.

V gene TRBV7-8 combines with J gene TRBJ2-7, with 12 bases lining up with TRBD2. V lost 5 bases and J lost 4; bases outside the gene matches: 15. The CDR3 runs to 18 residues. Germline V lookup: CDR1 SGHVS, CDR2 FQNEAQ. The CDR3 DNA reads TGTGCCAGCAGCGCGAATAGTCCACTAGCGGGAGGTTTTTACGAGCAGTACTTC. Its translation: CASSANSPLAGGFYEQYF.

Concerning this clone: Other DNA sequences in this sample translate to the same CDR3. The CDR3 DNA reads as TGTGCCAGCTCGCCAGACGGCTACGAGCAGTACTTC. Encoded protein: CASSPDGYEQYF. This chain uses TRBV18 with TRBJ2-7; no definite D call. This CDR3 is built from 12 residues. Trimming took 6 bases from V and 3 from J, leaving 9 bases between them. The germline V gene has CDR1 KGHSH and CDR2 LQKENI.

The V gene is TRBV4-1, the J gene TRBJ2-1; the D is unclear. Trimming removed 0 bases from V and 3 bases from J, with 6 bases in between. CDR1 and CDR2 from the germline V gene are MGHRA and YSYEKL. CDR3 size: 14 residues. CDR3 protein: CASSQEKSYNEQFF. CDR3 coding DNA: TGCGCCAGCAGCCAAGAAAAGAGCTACAATGAGCAGTTCTTC.

This chain uses TRBV19 with TRBJ1-2, with D uncertain. The CDR3 contains 13 residues. CDR1 LNHDA and CDR2 SQIVND come from the germline V gene (reference sequence). Trimming cost V 1 base and J 5 bases, with 8 bases left between them. Here the CDR3 reads CASSIAAPYGYTF. The CDR3, as DNA: TGTGCCAGTAGTATAGCGGCGCCTTATGGCTACACCTTC. Full variable domain (outside the CDR3, taken from reference TRBV19 and TRBJ1-2): DGGITQSPKYLFRKEGQNVTLSCEQNLNHDAMYWYRQDPGQGLRLIYYSQIVNDFQKGDIAEGYSVSREKKESFPLTVTSAQKNPTAFYLCASSIAAPYGYTFGSGTRLTVV.

J is TRBJ1-1 and V is TRBV4-1, with D perhaps matching TRBD1 (5 bases). V was cut by 3 bases and J by 7 bases, with 27 bases left in between. CDR3 length equals 18 residues. Germline V CDR1 and CDR2: MGHRA, YSYEKL. Written as DNA, the CDR3 is TGCGCCAGCAGCCACCCCGGTTTACGCAGCGGGGGAGGGGTTGAAGCTTTCTTT. Translating it yields CASSHPGLRSGGGVEAFF.

V is TRBV5-4 and J is TRBJ2-1, with TRBD1 as a possible D gene (5 bases). Trimming took off 4 bases at V and 5 bases at J, with 7 bases between the two ends. The V gene's germline CDR1 is SGHNT and CDR2 YYREEE (reference sequence). The CDR3 consists of 12 residues. CDR3 nucleotide sequence: TGTGCCAGCAGCCCGGACAACAATGAGCAGTTCTTC. Its protein product is CASSPDNNEQFF.

The gene calls are TRBV28 and TRBJ2-2; 8 positions agree with TRBD1. Germline V gene data show CDR1 as MDHEN and CDR2 as SYDVKM. The CDR3 loop spans 15 amino acids. Trimming at V came to 5 bases and at J to 6 bases, leaving 8 bases not matched to a gene. The CDR3 protein is CASSTDRGWPGELFF. The CDR3 region has the DNA TGTGCCAGCAGTACTGACAGGGGATGGCCCGGGGAGCTGTTTTTT.

The V gene is TRBV9, the J gene TRBJ2-2; 10 bases match TRBD2. Per the germline V gene, CDR1 is SGDLS and CDR2 is YYNGEE. V lost 4 bases, J lost 6 bases, and 12 bases stayed unmatched. This CDR3 comprises 17 residues. The CDR3 nucleotides read TGTGCCAGCAGCCCCCAAGTGAGCGGGAGGGTGTCCGGGGAGCTGTTTTTT. Protein: CASSPQVSGRVSGELFF.

The gene calls are TRBV29-1 and TRBJ2-7, with D unresolved. Germline loops: CDR1 SQVTM, CDR2 ANQGSEA. The V end was cut by 8 bases, the J end by 2 bases, with 16 bases between. The CDR3 contains 13 residues. CDR3 nucleotide sequence: TGCAGCTATATCGGGCTTAACCCCTACGAGCAGTACTTC. As protein: CSYIGLNPYEQYF.

This clone has just one count. The J gene is TRBJ2-4, the V gene TRBV6-1; no reliable D call. CDR3 size: 13 residues. The V gene's germline CDR1 is MNHNS and CDR2 SASEGT. Deletions cut 1 base from V and 6 bases from J, with 7 bases between. As DNA, the CDR3 is TGTGCCAGCAGTGAAGTATTGACAAACATTCAGTACTTC. It codes for CASSEVLTNIQYF.

The chain uses TRBV6-1 and TRBJ1-5; 9 positions agree with TRBD1. There are 15 residues in the CDR3. V trimming: 6 bases; J trimming: 4 bases; junction bases outside the gene matches: 7. Germline assignment: CDR1 MNHNS and CDR2 SASEGT. The CDR3 DNA follows: TGTGCCAGCAGCGGTACAGGGGGCCCAAATCAGCCCCAGCATTTT. Its protein product is CASSGTGGPNQPQHF.

The chain uses TRBV28 and TRBJ1-2; tentatively, D is TRBD1 (6 bases). The CDR3 contains 14 residues. Trimming stripped 1 base from V and 4 bases from J, with 10 bases between. Per the germline V gene, CDR1 is MDHEN and CDR2 is SYDVKM. CDR3 region: CASSLYQGTYGYTF. In DNA, the CDR3 is TGTGCCAGCAGTTTATACCAGGGGACCTATGGCTACACCTTC.

The chain links TRBV28 to TRBJ1-2; 10 bases align to TRBD1. The V and J ends lost 4 bases and 6 bases, in that order; junction bases with no gene match: 5. There are 14 residues in the CDR3. Per the germline V gene, CDR1 is MDHEN and CDR2 is SYDVKM. CDR3 DNA sequence: TGTGCCAGCAGTTCACCGACAGGGGGCCATGGCTACACCTTC. Translation gives CASSSPTGGHGYTF.